This entry concerns a single T cell receptor (beta chain). As yet, its antigen is unknown. Sample donors were healthy Caucasian individuals that came from Russia, aged roughly 6 to 100. Investigators took 8 to 10 milliliters of peripheral blood from every donor. The authors ran a second PCR of about 7 to 11 cycles using a sample-barcoded 5' primer and a J-beta primer mix. A template-switch adaptor that had 12 random nucleotides put a tag on each cDNA molecule. TCRdb used MiXCR to reprocess the 5' RACE reads, holding one entry per CDR3 protein. The sample comprises about 1.8 million distinct CDR3 sequences, just under 50% of which are singletons, and less than 2.5% rests with the top ten. These data come from a study of blood T cells in healthy people across ages. General study points: The long-lived group displayed more naive CD4+ cells, plus higher diversity, than the aged donors did.

Germline V CDR1 and CDR2: SGHTA, FQGNSA. V lost 6 bases and J 5 bases, leaving 14 bases between the germline ends. The CDR3 spans 14 residues. This chain uses TRBV7-2 with TRBJ1-5, with D maybe TRBD1 (6 bases). Material: blood. The receptor was isolated from a woman aged 40-49 years in good health. The CDR3 loop reads CASRSQGWDQPQHF. CDR3 DNA sequence: TGTGCCAGCAGATCACAGGGATGGGATCAGCCCCAGCATTTT.